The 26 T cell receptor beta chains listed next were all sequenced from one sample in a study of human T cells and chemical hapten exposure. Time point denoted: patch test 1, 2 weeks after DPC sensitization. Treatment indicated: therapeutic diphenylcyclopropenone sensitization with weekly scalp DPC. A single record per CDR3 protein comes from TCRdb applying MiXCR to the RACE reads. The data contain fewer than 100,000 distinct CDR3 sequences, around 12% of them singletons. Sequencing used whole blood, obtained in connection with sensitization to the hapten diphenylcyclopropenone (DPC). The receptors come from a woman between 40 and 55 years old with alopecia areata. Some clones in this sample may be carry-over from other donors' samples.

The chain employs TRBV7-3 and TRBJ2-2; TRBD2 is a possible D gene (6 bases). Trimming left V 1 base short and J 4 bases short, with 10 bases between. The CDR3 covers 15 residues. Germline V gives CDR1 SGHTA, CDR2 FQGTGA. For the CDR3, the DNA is TGTGCCAGCAGCTTAAACCGGGACTCCACCGGGGAGCTGTTTTTT. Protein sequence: CASSLNRDSTGELFF.

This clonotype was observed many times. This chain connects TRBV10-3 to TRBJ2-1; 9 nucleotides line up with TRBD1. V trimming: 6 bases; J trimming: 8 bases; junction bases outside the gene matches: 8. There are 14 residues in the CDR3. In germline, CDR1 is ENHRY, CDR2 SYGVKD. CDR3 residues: CAIRGQGVGDEQFF. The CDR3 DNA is TGTGCCATCAGGGGACAGGGTGTGGGGGATGAGCAGTTCTTC.

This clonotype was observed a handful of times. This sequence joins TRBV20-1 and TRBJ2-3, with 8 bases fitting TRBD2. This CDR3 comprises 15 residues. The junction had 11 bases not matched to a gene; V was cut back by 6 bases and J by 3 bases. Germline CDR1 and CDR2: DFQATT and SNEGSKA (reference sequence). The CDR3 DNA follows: TGCAGTGCCCCCACCGGGACTAGTGGGACAGATACGCAGTATTTT. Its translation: CSAPTGTSGTDTQYF.

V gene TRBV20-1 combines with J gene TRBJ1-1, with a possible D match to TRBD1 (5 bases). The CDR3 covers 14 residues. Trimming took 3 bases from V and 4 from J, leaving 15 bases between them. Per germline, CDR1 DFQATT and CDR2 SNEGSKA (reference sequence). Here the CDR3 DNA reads TGCAGTGCTAGGGGGGGAGGACTAGTCACTGAAGCTTTCTTT. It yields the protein CSARGGGLVTEAFF.

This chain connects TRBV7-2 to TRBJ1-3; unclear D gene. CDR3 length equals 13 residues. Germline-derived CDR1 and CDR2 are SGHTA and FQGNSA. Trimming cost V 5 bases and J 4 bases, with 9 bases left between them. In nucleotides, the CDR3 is TGTGCCAGCAGCGCTACAGAAGGAAACACCATATATTTT. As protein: CASSATEGNTIYF.

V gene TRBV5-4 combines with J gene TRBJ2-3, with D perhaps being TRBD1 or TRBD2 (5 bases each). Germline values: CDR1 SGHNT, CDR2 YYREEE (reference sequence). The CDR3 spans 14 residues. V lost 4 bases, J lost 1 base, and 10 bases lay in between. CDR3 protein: CASSARGGTDTQYF. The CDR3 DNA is TGTGCCAGCAGCGCGAGAGGGGGCACAGATACGCAGTATTTT.

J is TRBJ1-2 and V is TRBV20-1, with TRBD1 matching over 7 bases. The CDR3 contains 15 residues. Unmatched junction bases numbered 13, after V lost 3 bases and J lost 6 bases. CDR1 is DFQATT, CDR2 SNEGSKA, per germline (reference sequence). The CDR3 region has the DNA TGCAGTGCTAGGGACTCACGACAGGGAATCGATGGCTACACCTTC. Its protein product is CSARDSRQGIDGYTF.

In DNA, the CDR3 is TGTGCCAGCAGCCACTTTCGCGGGAGCGCCTACGAGCAGTACTTC. Its translation is CASSHFRGSAYEQYF. The genes are TRBV4-2 and TRBJ2-7; 7 nucleotides align to TRBD2. The ends lost 3 bases at V and 2 bases at J; junction bases unmatched: 7. The germline CDR1 and CDR2 sequences are LGHNA and YNFKEQ. The CDR3 totals 15 residues.

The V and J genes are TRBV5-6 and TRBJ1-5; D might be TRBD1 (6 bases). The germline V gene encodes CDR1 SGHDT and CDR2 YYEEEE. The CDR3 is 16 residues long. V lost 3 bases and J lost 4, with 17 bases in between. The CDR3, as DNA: TGTGCCAGCAGCTCCTCGCAAGACAGGAGGAATCAGCCCCAGCATTTT. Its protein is CASSSSQDRRNQPQHF.

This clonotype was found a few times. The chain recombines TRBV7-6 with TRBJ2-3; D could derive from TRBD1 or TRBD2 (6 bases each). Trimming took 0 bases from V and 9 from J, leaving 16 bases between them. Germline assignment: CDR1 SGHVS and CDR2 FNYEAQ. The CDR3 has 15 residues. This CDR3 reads CASSLAASLGGTQYF. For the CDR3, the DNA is TGTGCCAGCAGCTTAGCGGCTAGCCTAGGGGGGACGCAGTATTTT.

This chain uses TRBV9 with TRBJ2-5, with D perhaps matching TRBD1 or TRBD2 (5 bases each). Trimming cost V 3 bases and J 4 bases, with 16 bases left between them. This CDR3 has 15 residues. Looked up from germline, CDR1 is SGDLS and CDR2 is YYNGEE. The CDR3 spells CASSASSGLLETQYF. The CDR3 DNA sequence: TGTGCCAGCAGCGCCTCATCGGGGCTCCTAGAGACCCAGTACTTC.

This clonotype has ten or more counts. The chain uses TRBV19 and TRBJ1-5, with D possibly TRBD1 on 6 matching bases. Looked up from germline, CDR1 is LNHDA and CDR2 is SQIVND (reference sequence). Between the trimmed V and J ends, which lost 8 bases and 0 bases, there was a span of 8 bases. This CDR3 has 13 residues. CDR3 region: CASGGYSNQPQHF. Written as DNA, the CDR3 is TGTGCCAGTGGGGGCTATAGCAATCAGCCCCAGCATTTT.

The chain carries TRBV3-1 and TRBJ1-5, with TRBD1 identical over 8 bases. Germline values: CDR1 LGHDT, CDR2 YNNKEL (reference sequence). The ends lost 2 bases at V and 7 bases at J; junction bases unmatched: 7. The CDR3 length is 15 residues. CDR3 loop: CASSQMSGGGQPQHF. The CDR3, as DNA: TGTGCCAGCAGCCAAATGTCAGGGGGCGGGCAGCCCCAGCATTTT.

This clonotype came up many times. This chain's CDR3 is CASSTPGSTDTQYF. CDR3 nucleotides: TGTGCCAGTAGTACCCCCGGGAGCACAGATACGCAGTATTTT. This sequence joins TRBV19 and TRBJ2-3; D remains unclear. Trimming pared 4 bases from V and 0 bases from J, leaving 8 bases between. The germline V gene has CDR1 LNHDA and CDR2 SQIVND (reference sequence). This CDR3 region has 14 residues.

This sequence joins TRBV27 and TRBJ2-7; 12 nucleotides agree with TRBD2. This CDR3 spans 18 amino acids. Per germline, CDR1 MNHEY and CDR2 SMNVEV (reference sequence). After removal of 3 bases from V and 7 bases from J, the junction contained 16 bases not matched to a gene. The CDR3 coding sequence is TGTGCCAGCAGTTTTACCCCCGGCCCTAGCGGGAGGGCCGGAGAGCAGTACTTC. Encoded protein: CASSFTPGPSGRAGEQYF.

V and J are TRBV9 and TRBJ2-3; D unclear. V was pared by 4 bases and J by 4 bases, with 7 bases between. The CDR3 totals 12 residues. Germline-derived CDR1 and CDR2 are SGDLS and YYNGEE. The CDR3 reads CASSPLSDTQYF. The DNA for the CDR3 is TGTGCCAGCAGCCCCCTTTCAGATACGCAGTATTTT.

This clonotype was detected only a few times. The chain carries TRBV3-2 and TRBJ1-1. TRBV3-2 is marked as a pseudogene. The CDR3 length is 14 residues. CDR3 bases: TGTGCCAGCAGCCAGACCCGTATGAACACTGAAGCTTTCTTT. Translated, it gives CASSQTRMNTEAFF.

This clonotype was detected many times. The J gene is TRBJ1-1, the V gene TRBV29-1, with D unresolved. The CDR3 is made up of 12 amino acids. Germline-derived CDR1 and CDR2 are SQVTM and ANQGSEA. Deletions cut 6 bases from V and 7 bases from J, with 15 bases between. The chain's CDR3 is CSVPDSGFEAFF. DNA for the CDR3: TGCAGCGTACCCGACTCCGGGTTTGAAGCTTTCTTT.

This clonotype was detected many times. DNA for the CDR3: TGTGCCAGCAGTTACATGCATCCGGGGAATCAGCCCCAGCATTTT. It yields the protein CASSYMHPGNQPQHF. The V gene is TRBV6-6, the J gene TRBJ1-5; no clear D gene. Looked up from germline, CDR1 is MNHNY and CDR2 is SVGAGI (reference sequence). Trimming took 2 bases from V and 4 from J, leaving 12 bases between them. The CDR3 has 15 residues.

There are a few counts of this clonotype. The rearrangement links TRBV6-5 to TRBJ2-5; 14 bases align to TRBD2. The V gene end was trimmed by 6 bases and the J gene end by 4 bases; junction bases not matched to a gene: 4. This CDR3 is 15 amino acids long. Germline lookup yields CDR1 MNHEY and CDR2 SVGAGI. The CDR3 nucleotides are TGTGCCAGCAGGGAGGGACTAGCGGGAGTAGAGACCCAGTACTTC. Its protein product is CASREGLAGVETQYF.

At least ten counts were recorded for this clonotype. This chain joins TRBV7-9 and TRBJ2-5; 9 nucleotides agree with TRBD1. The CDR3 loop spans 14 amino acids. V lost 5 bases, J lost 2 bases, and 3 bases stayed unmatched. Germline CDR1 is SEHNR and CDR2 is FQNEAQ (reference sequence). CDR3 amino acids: CASSLTGGQETQYF. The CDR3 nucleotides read TGTGCCAGCAGCCTGACAGGGGGGCAAGAGACCCAGTACTTC.

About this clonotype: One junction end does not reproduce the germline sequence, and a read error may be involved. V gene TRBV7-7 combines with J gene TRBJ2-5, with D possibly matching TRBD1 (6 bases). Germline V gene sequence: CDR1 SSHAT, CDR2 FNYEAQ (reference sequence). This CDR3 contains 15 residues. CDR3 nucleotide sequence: TGTGCTAGCAGCTTAGGGGGTACTTACCAAGAGACCCAGTACTTC. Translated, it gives CASSLGGTYQETQYF.

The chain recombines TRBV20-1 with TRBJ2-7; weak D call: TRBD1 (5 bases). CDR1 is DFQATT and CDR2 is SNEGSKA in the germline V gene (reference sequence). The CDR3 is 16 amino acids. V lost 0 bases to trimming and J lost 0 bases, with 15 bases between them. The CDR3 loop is CSARDPGRAGSYEQYF. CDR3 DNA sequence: TGCAGTGCTAGAGATCCGGGCAGGGCTGGCTCCTACGAGCAGTACTTC.

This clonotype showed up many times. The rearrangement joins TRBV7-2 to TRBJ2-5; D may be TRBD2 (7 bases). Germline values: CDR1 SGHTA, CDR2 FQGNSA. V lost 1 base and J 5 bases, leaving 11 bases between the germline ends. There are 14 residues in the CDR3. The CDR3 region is CASSLVGGQETQYF. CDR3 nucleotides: TGTGCCAGCAGCTTAGTCGGGGGGCAGGAGACCCAGTACTTC.

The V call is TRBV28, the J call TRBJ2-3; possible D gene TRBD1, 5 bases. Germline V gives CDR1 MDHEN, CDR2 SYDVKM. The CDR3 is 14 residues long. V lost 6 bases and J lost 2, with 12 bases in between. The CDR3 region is CASSPQGNTDTQYF. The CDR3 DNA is TGTGCCAGCAGCCCTCAGGGAAACACAGATACGCAGTATTTT.

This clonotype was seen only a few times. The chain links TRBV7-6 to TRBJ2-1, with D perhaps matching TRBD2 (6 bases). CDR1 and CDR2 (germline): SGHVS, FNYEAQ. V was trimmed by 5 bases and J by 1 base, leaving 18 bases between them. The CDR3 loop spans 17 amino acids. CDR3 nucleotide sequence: TGTGCCAGCAGCCGCGAAGCGGGCACTGATTCCTACAATGAGCAGTTCTTC. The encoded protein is CASSREAGTDSYNEQFF.